This T cell receptor beta chain was identified in a study of cytomegalovirus exposure and HLA in healthy donors. At the time of sampling, donors were nominally healthy, though unrecorded immune exposures were likely. V lost 4 bases and J lost 1, with 10 bases in between. The V gene's germline CDR1 is SGDLS and CDR2 YYNGEE. The CDR3 runs 14 residues. 13 Jbeta primers and 60 Vbeta primers were used for the PCR. Sequencing was performed with immunoSEQ multiplex PCR; in TCRdb, only in-frame clones are kept and a portion is missing. Of 95,000 to 100,000 clones detected, around four fifths appear once; the ten largest clones hold roughly 7%.

Material for sequencing was PBMCs. This clonotype was sampled from a man aged 40-49 years in good health and CMV-seropositive. The chain joins TRBV9 to TRBJ2-3; the D is unclear. The CDR3 region has the DNA TGTGCCAGCAGCAACAGAGAGCGCACAGATACGCAGTATTTT. Translation: CASSNRERTDTQYF.